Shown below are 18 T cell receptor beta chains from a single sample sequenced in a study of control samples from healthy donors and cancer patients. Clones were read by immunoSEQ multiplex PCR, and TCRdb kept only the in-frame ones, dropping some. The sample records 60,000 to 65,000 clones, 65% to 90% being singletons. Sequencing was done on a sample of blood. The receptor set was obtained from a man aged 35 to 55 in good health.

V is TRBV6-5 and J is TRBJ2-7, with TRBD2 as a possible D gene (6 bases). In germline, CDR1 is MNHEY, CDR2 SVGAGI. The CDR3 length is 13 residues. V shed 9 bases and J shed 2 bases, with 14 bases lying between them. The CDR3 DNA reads TGTGCCAGTATGGCAGGGACTCCCTACGAGCAGTACTTC. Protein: CASMAGTPYEQYF.

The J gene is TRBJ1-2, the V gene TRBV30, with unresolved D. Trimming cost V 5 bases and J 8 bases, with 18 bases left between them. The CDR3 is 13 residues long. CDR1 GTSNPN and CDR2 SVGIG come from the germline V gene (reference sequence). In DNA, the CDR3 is TGTGCCTGGGCAAGGGCGGGTCAAGGAGGCTACACCTTC. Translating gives CAWARAGQGGYTF.

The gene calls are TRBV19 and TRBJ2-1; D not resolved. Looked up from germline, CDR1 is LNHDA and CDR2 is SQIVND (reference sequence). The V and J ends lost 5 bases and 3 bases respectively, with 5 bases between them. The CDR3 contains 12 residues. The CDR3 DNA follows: TGTGCCAGTAGTTCGGACTACAATGAGCAGTTCTTC. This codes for CASSSDYNEQFF.

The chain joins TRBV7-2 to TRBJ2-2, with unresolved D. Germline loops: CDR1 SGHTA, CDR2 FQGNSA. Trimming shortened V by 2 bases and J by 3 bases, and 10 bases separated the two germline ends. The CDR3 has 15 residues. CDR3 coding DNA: TGTGCCAGCAGCTTACCCCAGCTACACACCGGGGAGCTGTTTTTT. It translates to CASSLPQLHTGELFF.

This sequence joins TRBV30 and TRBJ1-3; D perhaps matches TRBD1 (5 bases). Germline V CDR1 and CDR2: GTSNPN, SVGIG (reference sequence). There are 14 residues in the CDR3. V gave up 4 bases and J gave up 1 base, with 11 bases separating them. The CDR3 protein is CAWTWDLSGNTIYF. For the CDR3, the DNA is TGTGCCTGGACCTGGGACCTTTCTGGAAACACCATATATTTT.

Here the CDR3 reads CASSPPSRANYGYTF. The DNA of the CDR3 is TGTGCCAGCAGCCCCCCTTCGCGTGCTAACTATGGCTACACCTTC. The chain joins TRBV7-9 to TRBJ1-2; no firm D call. The CDR3 is 15 residues long. V lost 5 bases and J 0 bases, leaving 13 bases between the germline ends. Germline CDR1 SEHNR, CDR2 FQNEAQ (reference sequence).

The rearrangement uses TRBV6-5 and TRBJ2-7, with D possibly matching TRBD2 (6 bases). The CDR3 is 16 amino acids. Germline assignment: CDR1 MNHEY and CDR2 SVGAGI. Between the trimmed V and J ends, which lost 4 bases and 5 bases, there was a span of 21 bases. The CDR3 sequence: CASSSWDFSSGNEQYF. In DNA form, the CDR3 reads TGTGCCAGCAGTTCATGGGACTTTTCCTCGGGGAACGAGCAGTACTTC.

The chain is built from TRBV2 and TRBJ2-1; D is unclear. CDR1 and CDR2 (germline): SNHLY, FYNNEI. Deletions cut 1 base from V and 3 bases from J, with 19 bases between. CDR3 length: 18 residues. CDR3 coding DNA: TGTGCCAGCAGTGAAGTTAAGGGTACGGGTTCTTTCTACAATGAGCAGTTCTTC. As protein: CASSEVKGTGSFYNEQFF.

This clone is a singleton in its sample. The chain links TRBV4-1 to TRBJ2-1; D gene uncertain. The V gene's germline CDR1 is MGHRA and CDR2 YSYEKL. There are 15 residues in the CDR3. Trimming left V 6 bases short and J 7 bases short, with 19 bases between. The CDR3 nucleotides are TGCGCCAGCAGTAAAAGATCTGGGGTCGCGAATGAGCAGTTCTTC. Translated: CASSKRSGVANEQFF.

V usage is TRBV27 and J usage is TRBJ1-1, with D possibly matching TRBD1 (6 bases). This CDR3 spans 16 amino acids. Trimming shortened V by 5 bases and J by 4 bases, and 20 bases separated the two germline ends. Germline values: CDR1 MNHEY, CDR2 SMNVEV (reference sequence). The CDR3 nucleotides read TGTGCCAGCAGTGCTTGGACAGCCTCCAGGGGCACTGAAGCTTTCTTT. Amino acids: CASSAWTASRGTEAFF.

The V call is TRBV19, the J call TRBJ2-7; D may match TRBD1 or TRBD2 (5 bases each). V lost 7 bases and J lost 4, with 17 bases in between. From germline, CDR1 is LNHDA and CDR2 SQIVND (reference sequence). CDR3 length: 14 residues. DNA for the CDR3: TGTGCCAGTAATCCGGGACCGACTTCTTACGAGCAGTACTTC. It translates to CASNPGPTSYEQYF.

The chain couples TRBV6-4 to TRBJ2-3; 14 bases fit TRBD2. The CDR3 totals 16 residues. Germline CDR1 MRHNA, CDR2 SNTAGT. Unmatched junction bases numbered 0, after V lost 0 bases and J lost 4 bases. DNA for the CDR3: TGTGCCAGCAGTGACTCGACTAGCGGGGGGGCAGATACGCAGTATTTT. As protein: CASSDSTSGGADTQYF.

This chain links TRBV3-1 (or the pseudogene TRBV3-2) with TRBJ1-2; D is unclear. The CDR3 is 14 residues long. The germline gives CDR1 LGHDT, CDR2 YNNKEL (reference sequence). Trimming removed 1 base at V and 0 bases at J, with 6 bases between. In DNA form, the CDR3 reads TGTGCCAGCAGCCAAGGAAGCCCTAACTATGGCTACACCTTC. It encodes CASSQGSPNYGYTF.

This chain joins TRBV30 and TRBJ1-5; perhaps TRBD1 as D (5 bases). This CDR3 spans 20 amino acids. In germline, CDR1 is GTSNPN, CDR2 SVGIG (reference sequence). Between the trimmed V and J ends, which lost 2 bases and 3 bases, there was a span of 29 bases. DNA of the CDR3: TGTGCCTGGAGTCACCTTAGGTCGTTTGGGCCCGTCGGACACAATCAGCCCCAGCATTTT. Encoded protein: CAWSHLRSFGPVGHNQPQHF.

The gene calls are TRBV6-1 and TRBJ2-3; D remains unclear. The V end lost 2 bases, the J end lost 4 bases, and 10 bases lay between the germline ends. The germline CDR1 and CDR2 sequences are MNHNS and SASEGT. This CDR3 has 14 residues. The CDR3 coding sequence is TGTGCCAGCAGTGAATTTGAGGTGGCAGATACGCAGTATTTT. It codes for CASSEFEVADTQYF.

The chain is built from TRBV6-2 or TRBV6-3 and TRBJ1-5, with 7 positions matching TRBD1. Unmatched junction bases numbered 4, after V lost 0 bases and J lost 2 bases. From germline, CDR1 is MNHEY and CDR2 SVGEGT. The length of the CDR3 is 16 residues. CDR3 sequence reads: CASSYSKGAGNQPQHF. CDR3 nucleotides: TGTGCCAGCAGTTACTCGAAGGGGGCCGGCAATCAGCCCCAGCATTTT.

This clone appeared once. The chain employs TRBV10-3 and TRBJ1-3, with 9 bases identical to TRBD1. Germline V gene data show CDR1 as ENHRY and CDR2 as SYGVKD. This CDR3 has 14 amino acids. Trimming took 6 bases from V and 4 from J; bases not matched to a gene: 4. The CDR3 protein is CAIRQGAQGNTIYF. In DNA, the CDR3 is TGTGCCATCAGACAGGGGGCGCAGGGAAACACCATATATTTT.

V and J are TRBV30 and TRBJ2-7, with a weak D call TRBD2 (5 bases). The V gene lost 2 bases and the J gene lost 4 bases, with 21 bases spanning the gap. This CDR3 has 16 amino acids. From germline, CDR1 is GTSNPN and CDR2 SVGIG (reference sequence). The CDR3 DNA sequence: TGTGCCTGGAGTATAAGGTCGGGGTCAAAAAGTTACGAGCAGTACTTC. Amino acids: CAWSIRSGSKSYEQYF.